This T cell receptor beta chain was captured by sequencing in a study of PD-1 blockade in classical Hodgkin lymphoma. The wider study: Patients were given intravenous nivolumab, 3 mg/kg, every 2 weeks.

Concerning this clone: No antigen is known for it.

Patients all relapsed after autologous stem cell transplantation, and there was variation in brentuximab vedotin exposure. Produced via immunoSEQ multiplex PCR; TCRdb's table is partial and in-frame only. The sample has about 19,000 clones, approximately 88% seen once. The study, taken as a whole, reports: Diversity in CD4+ TCRs, unlike that measured in CD8+ TCRs, had risen significantly by C4D1.

Sequenced here: peripheral blood mononuclear cells (PBMCs), sampled at baseline. The receptor was derived from a human donor with classical Hodgkin lymphoma.

The DNA for the CDR3 is TGTGCCAGCAGCCAAGGTCGGCAGACTGAAGCTTTCTTT. This gives the protein CASSQGRQTEAFF. The V gene is TRBV4-2, the J gene TRBJ1-1; D is unclear. CDR3 length: 13 residues. Per the germline V gene, CDR1 is LGHNA and CDR2 is YNFKEQ. V was pared by 1 base and J by 5 bases, with 8 bases between.